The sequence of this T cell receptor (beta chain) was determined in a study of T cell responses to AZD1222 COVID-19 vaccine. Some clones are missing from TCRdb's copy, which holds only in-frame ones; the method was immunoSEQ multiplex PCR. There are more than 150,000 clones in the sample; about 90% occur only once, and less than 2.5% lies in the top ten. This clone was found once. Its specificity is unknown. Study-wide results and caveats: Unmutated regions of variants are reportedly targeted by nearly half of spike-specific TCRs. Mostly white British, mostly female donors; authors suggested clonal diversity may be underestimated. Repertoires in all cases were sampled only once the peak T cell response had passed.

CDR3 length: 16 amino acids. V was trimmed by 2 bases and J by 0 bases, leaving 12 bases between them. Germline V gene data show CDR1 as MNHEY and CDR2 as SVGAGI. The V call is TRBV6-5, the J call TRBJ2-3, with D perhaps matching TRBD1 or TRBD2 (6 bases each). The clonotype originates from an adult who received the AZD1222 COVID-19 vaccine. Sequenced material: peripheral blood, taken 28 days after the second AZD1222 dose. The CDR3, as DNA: TGTGCCAGCAGTTACGGATGGGGGGCCAGCACAGATACGCAGTATTTT. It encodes CASSYGWGASTDTQYF.